This T cell receptor (beta chain) was sequenced in a study of T cells in localized non-small cell lung cancer. A word on this clone: The antigen remains undetermined.

Repertoires were generated with immunoSEQ multiplex PCR, while TCRdb's copy carries only in-frame clones and drops some. The sample holds over 25,000 clones; approximately 88% are singletons and the top ten take 6% to 7%. Study-wide results and limits: An association was observed between higher blood T cell density and longer overall survival. A single tumor region was sequenced, leaving heterogeneity possible. Median detection of top 100 tumor clones in adjacent lung was 55 to 60 clones.

This CDR3 has 15 amino acids. V lost 3 bases, J lost 2 bases, and 13 bases lay in between. Germline lookup yields CDR1 MRHNA and CDR2 SNTAGT. This clonotype originated in a male donor aged 60 or over with stage I lung adenocarcinoma. The J gene is TRBJ2-5, the V gene TRBV6-4; D is possibly TRBD2 (6 bases). This specimen consisted of peripheral blood, obtained before any cancer treatment. In DNA form, the CDR3 reads TGTGCCAGCAGTGAGTCGGGGGACCCTCAAGAGACCCAGTACTTC. Translated: CASSESGDPQETQYF.